Sequencing of this T cell receptor beta chain was carried out in a study of blood T cell repertoires in COVID-19. Study-wide context: From the United States, Italy and Spain came samples of acute and convalescent COVID-19. PBMCs, B-cell-depleted T cells, or T cells were the source of the cDNA or gDNA that made up the material.

The CDR3 runs to 14 residues. Germline V gene lookup returns CDR1 SGHRS and CDR2 YFSETQ. The germline V and J ends were trimmed by 2 bases and 1 base, with 9 bases remaining between them. Original handling: From reference gene primer amplification, estimates of nucleated cell counts were derived. TCRdb's copy holds only in-frame clones and misses some; the assay was immunoSEQ multiplex PCR. That table supplies the V and J calls and clone size; D and trimming were determined from the DNA. The sample yields fewer than 250,000 clones, around 80% seen once. Specimen: peripheral blood. The rearrangement uses TRBV5-1 and TRBJ2-5; D possibly corresponds to TRBD1 (6 bases). This TCR was sampled from a woman older than 75 with acute or convalescent COVID-19. The DNA for the CDR3 is TGCGCCAGCAGCTTTAGGGGGACCCAAGAGACCCAGTACTTC. Protein product: CASSFRGTQETQYF. The full variable domain, rest sourced from reference TRBV5-1 and TRBJ2-5, is KAGVTQTPRYLIKTRGQQVTLSCSPISGHRSVSWYQQTPGQGLQFLFEYFSETQRNKGNFPGRFSGRQFSNSRSEMNVSTLELGDSALYLCASSFRGTQETQYFGPGTRLLVL.